This TCR beta chain is from a study of T cell repertoires in cytomegalovirus infection. On the study more broadly: Shared public TCR beta signatures pointed to both CMV infection and a matching HLA type.

Each CDR3 protein gets one entry after TCRdb re-called the reads with MiXCR. The sample has more than 35,000 distinct CDR3 sequences; 52% are singletons. Study observations and caveats: The study identified carriers of CMV plus the relevant HLA from cumulative public TCR beta family frequency. Ex vivo, HLA-C-restricted CMV-specific TCR beta clonotypes prevailed over the rest of the response.

This CDR3 comprises 16 residues. V trimming: 0 bases; J trimming: 8 bases; junction bases outside the gene matches: 5. Germline CDR1 is DFQATT and CDR2 is SNEGSKA (reference sequence). As concerns this clonotype: Its antigen is as yet unknown.

The sequence derives from a human donor in good health (CMV status not recorded). Some clones in this sample may be carry-over from other donors' samples. V usage is TRBV20-1 and J usage is TRBJ2-1, with 15 bases aligning to TRBD2. The material sequenced was CD8+ T cells from cultured PBMCs, taken from culture after CMV antigen stimulation. This CDR3 reads CSARDSGTSGRHEQFF. The CDR3 coding sequence is TGCAGTGCTAGAGATTCGGGGACTAGCGGGAGGCATGAGCAGTTCTTC.